This T cell receptor beta chain came from a study of human T cells and chemical hapten exposure. This clonotype was picked up many times. The antigen remains unidentified. General study findings and limits: PT1 expanded TCR counts and patch test score were linked, and their correlation was positive. Versus controls, significantly more large CDR3 similarity clusters arose from expanded TCRs.

Each CDR3 protein gets one entry after TCRdb re-called the RACE reads with MiXCR. The sample has around 60,000 distinct CDR3 sequences, approximately 7% seen once; the top ten hold around 1.6%. Time point described: pre-sensitization, week 0. Specified treatment: therapeutic diphenylcyclopropenone sensitization with weekly scalp DPC. This material consisted of whole blood, taken in connection with sensitization to the hapten diphenylcyclopropenone (DPC). The source is a woman younger than 45 with alopecia areata. Some clones in this sample may be carry-over from other donors' samples.

The CDR3 region is CASSYSGLAGYTGELFF. The CDR3 DNA sequence: TGTGCCAGCAGTTACTCGGGACTAGCGGGGTACACCGGGGAGCTGTTTTTT. The chain is built from TRBV6-5 and TRBJ2-2; 13 bases are shared with TRBD2. V was pared by 0 bases and J by 3 bases, with 1 base of the junction left unmatched. The CDR3 covers 17 residues. CDR1 MNHEY and CDR2 SVGAGI come from the germline V gene.